Reported below is one T cell receptor beta chain. The antigen is not known. This sample is drawn from a study of CD8 T cells in ankylosing spondylitis. Findings and caveats of the study: Disease-linked clones bore a CD8+ phenotype and were relatively rare in peripheral blood. A motif in TCR beta, a set of roughly 8 highly homologous variants, appeared characteristic of ankylosing spondylitis blood. Earlier literature documents some of the motif variants in reactive arthritis synovial fluid and blood. It was reported that disease-linked clones were significantly enriched in matched ankylosing spondylitis synovial fluid.

Preparation of TCR beta libraries was done by quantitative 5'-RACE with molecular barcodes. TCRdb processed the 5' RACE reads anew with MiXCR; each CDR3 protein has one entry. The sample yields hundreds of thousands of distinct CDR3 sequences, around 26% seen once. This CDR3 is built from 17 residues. The V end was cut by 1 base, the J end by 0 bases, with 14 bases between. CDR1 and CDR2 from the germline V gene are SGHRS and YFSETQ. The chain is built from TRBV5-1 and TRBJ2-1, with a weak D call TRBD2 (6 bases). Sequenced input: blood, either unsorted or a sorted T cell fraction (not recorded which). This clonotype was sampled from a male donor with ankylosing spondylitis. The CDR3 is CASSLTSLVNSYNEQFF. The CDR3 region has the DNA TGCGCCAGCAGCTTGACTAGCCTAGTGAACTCCTACAATGAGCAGTTCTTC.